This T cell receptor (beta chain) is from a study of cytomegalovirus exposure and HLA in healthy donors. Findings of the study overall: Most TCRs appeared rarely, but some public TCRs recurred in many donors.

Primers included in the PCR were 60 Vbeta and 13 Jbeta primers. The protocol was immunoSEQ multiplex PCR, while the TCRdb copy is restricted to in-frame clones and leaves out a portion. The repertoire includes about 120,000 clones, roughly four fifths of them detected once, and 2.5% sits in the top ten. About this clone itself: No antigen is known for it.

The CDR3 consists of 14 residues. V lost 3 bases and J lost 6; bases outside the gene matches: 5. From germline, CDR1 is KGHSH and CDR2 LQKENI. The V and J genes are TRBV18 and TRBJ1-5; 7 bases agree with TRBD1. The sequence was obtained from a woman aged 18-35 years in good health and CMV-seronegative. Specimen: PBMCs. This CDR3 is CASSPRQGIQPQHF. CDR3 nucleotide sequence: TGTGCCAGCTCACCCCGACAGGGAATTCAGCCCCAGCATTTT.